These T cell receptor beta chains were read from a single sample in a study of blood T cell repertoires in COVID-19. Produced via immunoSEQ multiplex PCR; TCRdb's table is partial and in-frame only. The sample shows some 200,000 clones, 84% of them seen only once. The specimen sequenced was PBMCs or T cells enriched from blood (not recorded which). These TCRs come from a man aged 35 to 55 who had recovered from COVID-19. Both conserved end residues are part of each CDR3. The D gene is left open where the match is weak. Clone size appears in some rows only: once, few, many, or a class for an expanded clone.

j_gene: TRBJ1-1; len: 13; v_gene: TRBV11-2; abundance: once; d_gene: .; CDR3nt: TGTGCCAGCAGCCCCCAGACAGGAACTGAAGCTTTCTTT; CDR3aa: CASSPQTGTEAFF
j_gene: TRBJ1-1; len: 14; v_gene: TRBV7-9; abundance: .; d_gene: TRBD1; CDR3nt: TGTGCCAGCAGCGCCGGGACAGTGAACACTGAAGCTTTCTTT; CDR3aa: CASSAGTVNTEAFF
j_gene: TRBJ1-2; len: 14; v_gene: TRBV30; abundance: few; d_gene: .; CDR3nt: TGTGCCTGGAGTGGCCTAGGACAGAGGAATGGCTACACCTTC; CDR3aa: CAWSGLGQRNGYTF
j_gene: TRBJ2-5; len: 13; v_gene: TRBV10-1; abundance: .; d_gene: .; CDR3nt: TGCGCCAGCACAACCTACGTTCCGTCGACCCAGTACTTC; CDR3aa: CASTTYVPSTQYF
j_gene: TRBJ1-2; len: 16; v_gene: TRBV21-1; abundance: once; d_gene: .; CDR3nt: TGTGCCAGCAGCAAACCCCGGGGCGGCAGGGGTGATGGCTACACCTTC; CDR3aa: CASSKPRGGRGDGYTF
j_gene: TRBJ2-3; len: 18; v_gene: TRBV10-3; abundance: .; d_gene: TRBD2; CDR3nt: TGTGCCATCAGTTTGACTAGCGGGTCCTCCGTTAGCACAGATACGCAGTATTTT; CDR3aa: CAISLTSGSSVSTDTQYF
j_gene: TRBJ1-2; len: 15; v_gene: TRBV7-2; abundance: .; d_gene: .; CDR3nt: TGTGCCAGCAGCTTATCTGGGGCAGGGGAATATGGCTACACCTTC; CDR3aa: CASSLSGAGEYGYTF
j_gene: TRBJ1-1; len: 14; v_gene: TRBV6-1; abundance: .; d_gene: .; CDR3nt: TGTGCCAGCAGTGAAGGAGGGCCACCCACTGAAGCTTTCTTT; CDR3aa: CASSEGGPPTEAFF
j_gene: TRBJ1-2; len: 14; v_gene: TRBV5-6; abundance: .; d_gene: .; CDR3nt: TGTGCCAGCAGCCTGGGGCCCTCTAACTATGGCTACACCTTC; CDR3aa: CASSLGPSNYGYTF
j_gene: TRBJ1-3; len: 15; v_gene: TRBV19; abundance: .; d_gene: TRBD1; CDR3nt: TGTGCCAGTAGTGTACAGGGGGCTCCTGGAAACACCATATATTTT; CDR3aa: CASSVQGAPGNTIYF
j_gene: TRBJ1-3; len: 14; v_gene: TRBV27; abundance: .; d_gene: .; CDR3nt: TGTGCCAGCAGTGCACAGGACTCTGGAAACACCATATATTTT; CDR3aa: CASSAQDSGNTIYF
j_gene: TRBJ1-4; len: 15; v_gene: TRBV2; abundance: .; d_gene: TRBD1; CDR3nt: TGTGCCAGCAGCCGACAGGGAACAACTAATGAAAAACTGTTTTTT; CDR3aa: CASSRQGTTNEKLFF
j_gene: TRBJ2-5; len: 16; v_gene: TRBV7-8; abundance: .; d_gene: TRBD2; CDR3nt: TGTGCCAGCAGCCCATTAGCGGGGGCCTCCCAAGAGACCCAGTACTTC; CDR3aa: CASSPLAGASQETQYF
j_gene: TRBJ2-1; len: 16; v_gene: TRBV24-1; abundance: .; d_gene: TRBD2; CDR3nt: TGTGCCACCAGTGACTTAAAGCGGGGGCAAAACAATGAGCAGTTCTTC; CDR3aa: CATSDLKRGQNNEQFF
j_gene: TRBJ2-7; len: 15; v_gene: TRBV6-5; abundance: .; d_gene: TRBD1; CDR3nt: TGTGCCAGCACCGGTTTGGACAGGTTACCATACGAGCAGTACTTC; CDR3aa: CASTGLDRLPYEQYF
j_gene: TRBJ1-2; len: 14; v_gene: TRBV10-3; abundance: .; d_gene: .; CDR3nt: TGTGCCATCAGTGATCCACGGGCTCAAGGGGACTACACCTTC; CDR3aa: CAISDPRAQGDYTF
j_gene: TRBJ1-3; len: 16; v_gene: TRBV15; abundance: .; d_gene: .; CDR3nt: TGTGCCACCAGCAGAGGGGCCAGCATAACTGGAAACACCATATATTTT; CDR3aa: CATSRGASITGNTIYF
j_gene: TRBJ1-3; len: 18; v_gene: TRBV15; abundance: few; d_gene: TRBD1; CDR3nt: TGTGCCACCAGCAGAGAAAGGACAGGCCTCATCTCTGGAAACACCATATATTTT; CDR3aa: CATSRERTGLISGNTIYF
j_gene: TRBJ1-2; len: 14; v_gene: TRBV5-4; abundance: .; d_gene: .; CDR3nt: TGTGCCAGCAGTTCCGCGACAGGACCCTATGGCTACACCTTC; CDR3aa: CASSSATGPYGYTF
j_gene: TRBJ1-5; len: 16; v_gene: TRBV28; abundance: .; d_gene: TRBD1; CDR3nt: TGTGCCAGCAGAACGGACAGGGGGCGAGGGAGCCAGCCCCAGCATTTT; CDR3aa: CASRTDRGRGSQPQHF
j_gene: TRBJ1-5; len: 15; v_gene: TRBV11-1; abundance: few; d_gene: .; CDR3nt: TGTGCCAGCAGCTTAGAGCCAGGGGCAGGGCAGCCCCAGCATTTT; CDR3aa: CASSLEPGAGQPQHF
j_gene: TRBJ2-2; len: 15; v_gene: TRBV7-9; abundance: .; d_gene: .; CDR3nt: TGTGCCAGCAGCCCGTGGGGCGCGAGTACCGGGGAGCTGTTTTTT; CDR3aa: CASSPWGASTGELFF
j_gene: TRBJ2-5; len: 15; v_gene: TRBV19; abundance: once; d_gene: .; CDR3nt: TGTGCCAGTATGCGAGGGGGACCTGGACAAGAGACCCAGTACTTC; CDR3aa: CASMRGGPGQETQYF
j_gene: TRBJ2-1; len: 14; v_gene: TRBV15; abundance: .; d_gene: .; CDR3nt: TGTGCCACCAGCAGAGATCGTAAGGGCGGGGAGCAGTTCTTC; CDR3aa: CATSRDRKGGEQFF
j_gene: TRBJ1-2; len: 14; v_gene: TRBV28; abundance: .; d_gene: TRBD1; CDR3nt: TGTGCCAGCAGTTCCGGGACAGGGGTGTACGGCTACACCTTC; CDR3aa: CASSSGTGVYGYTF
j_gene: TRBJ1-3; len: 18; v_gene: TRBV2; abundance: .; d_gene: .; CDR3nt: TGTGCCAGCAGGGTAGGGCGGGCATCACTACTCTCTGGAAACACCATATATTTT; CDR3aa: CASRVGRASLLSGNTIYF
j_gene: TRBJ1-2; len: 15; v_gene: TRBV30; abundance: few; d_gene: TRBD1; CDR3nt: TGTGCCTGGGAATTACAGGGGACCTCTAACTATGGCTACACCTTC; CDR3aa: CAWELQGTSNYGYTF
j_gene: TRBJ1-5; len: 13; v_gene: TRBV6-5; abundance: .; d_gene: .; CDR3nt: TGTGCCAGCAGGGTCAGTGAAAATCAGCCCCAGCATTTT; CDR3aa: CASRVSENQPQHF
j_gene: TRBJ2-7; len: 14; v_gene: TRBV29-1; abundance: .; d_gene: TRBD1; CDR3nt: TGCAGCGTTGATGTGCGGGACAGGGGGTACGAGCAGTACTTC; CDR3aa: CSVDVRDRGYEQYF
j_gene: TRBJ2-2; len: 15; v_gene: TRBV7-7; abundance: .; d_gene: .; CDR3nt: TGTGCTAGCAGCCCAGTTGACGGGGGCACCGGGGAGCTGTTTTTT; CDR3aa: CASSPVDGGTGELFF
j_gene: TRBJ1-2; len: 13; v_gene: TRBV7-9; abundance: .; d_gene: TRBD1; CDR3nt: TGTGCCAGCAGCTCCCAGGGGGTGTATGGCTACACCTTC; CDR3aa: CASSSQGVYGYTF
j_gene: TRBJ1-6; len: 15; v_gene: TRBV9; abundance: .; d_gene: TRBD1; CDR3nt: TGTGCCAGCAGCCTTGGACAGGGCGGTAATTCACCCCTCCACTTT; CDR3aa: CASSLGQGGNSPLHF
j_gene: TRBJ1-1; len: 15; v_gene: TRBV9; abundance: .; d_gene: .; CDR3nt: TGTGCCAGCAGCGCTACCGACTCAGGGTTATCTGAAGCTTTCTTT; CDR3aa: CASSATDSGLSEAFF
j_gene: TRBJ2-1; len: 13; v_gene: TRBV11-3; abundance: .; d_gene: TRBD2; CDR3nt: TGTGCCAGCAGCTCCCAATCCGGGACTAAGCAGTTCTTC; CDR3aa: CASSSQSGTKQFF
j_gene: TRBJ1-2; len: 15; v_gene: TRBV7-9; abundance: many; d_gene: .; CDR3nt: TGTGCCAGCAGCCCGACAGGTGGAGTAAACTATGGCTACACCTTC; CDR3aa: CASSPTGGVNYGYTF
j_gene: TRBJ1-1; len: 15; v_gene: TRBV5-1; abundance: .; d_gene: TRBD1; CDR3nt: TGCGCCAGCAGCTTGGGGACAGGGGGTTCCACTGAAGCTTTCTTT; CDR3aa: CASSLGTGGSTEAFF
j_gene: TRBJ1-1; len: 18; v_gene: TRBV29-1; abundance: .; d_gene: .; CDR3nt: TGCAGCGTTGAACCAAGATGGGCCGGAGGTCGGATGAACACTGAAGCTTTCTTT; CDR3aa: CSVEPRWAGGRMNTEAFF
j_gene: TRBJ1-2; len: 14; v_gene: TRBV11-2; abundance: once; d_gene: TRBD1; CDR3nt: TGTGCCAGCAGCTTGAACAGGGGCTCCTATGGCTACACCTTC; CDR3aa: CASSLNRGSYGYTF
j_gene: TRBJ1-2; len: 13; v_gene: TRBV2; abundance: .; d_gene: .; CDR3nt: TGTGCCAGCTGGGGGGGGCTGAGCTATGGCTACACCTTC; CDR3aa: CASWGGLSYGYTF
j_gene: TRBJ2-3; len: 16; v_gene: TRBV2; abundance: .; d_gene: TRBD1; CDR3nt: TGTGCCAGCAAAGACGGACAGGGGGCCTATACAGATACGCAGTATTTT; CDR3aa: CASKDGQGAYTDTQYF
j_gene: TRBJ2-2; len: 17; v_gene: TRBV7-3; abundance: .; d_gene: .; CDR3nt: TGTGCCAGCAGCTCCCACGGACAGCGGAGGAACACCGGGGAGCTGTTTTTT; CDR3aa: CASSSHGQRRNTGELFF
j_gene: TRBJ2-2; len: 19; v_gene: TRBV6-1; abundance: few; d_gene: TRBD1; CDR3nt: TGTGCCAGCAGTGCCCTGAGGACCCCCGGGACAGGGAACACCGGGGAGCTGTTTTTT; CDR3aa: CASSALRTPGTGNTGELFF
j_gene: TRBJ2-5; len: 15; v_gene: TRBV5-5; abundance: .; d_gene: TRBD1; CDR3nt: TGTGCCAGCACGGGGACAGCCATGTATCAAGAGACCCAGTACTTC; CDR3aa: CASTGTAMYQETQYF
j_gene: TRBJ2-1; len: 18; v_gene: TRBV21-1; abundance: once; d_gene: .; CDR3nt: TGTGCCAGCAGCAAAGAAGGAAGGGGAAGGAGCTCCTACAATGAGCAGTTCTTC; CDR3aa: CASSKEGRGRSSYNEQFF
j_gene: TRBJ2-3; len: 14; v_gene: TRBV18; abundance: .; d_gene: .; CDR3nt: TGTGCCAGCTCTCCCATCCGGGGAACAGATACGCAGTATTTT; CDR3aa: CASSPIRGTDTQYF
j_gene: TRBJ1-2; len: 13; v_gene: TRBV2; abundance: .; d_gene: .; CDR3nt: TGTGCCAGCAGTGAAGGGCAGGGCTATGGCTACACCTTC; CDR3aa: CASSEGQGYGYTF
j_gene: TRBJ1-1; len: 16; v_gene: TRBV4-2; abundance: .; d_gene: .; CDR3nt: TGTGCCAGCAGCCAAGCTTTCGCCAGGGGGAACACTGAAGCTTTCTTT; CDR3aa: CASSQAFARGNTEAFF
j_gene: TRBJ2-5; len: 14; v_gene: TRBV5-1; abundance: .; d_gene: .; CDR3nt: TGCGCCAGCAGCCGGGGAAGGGTAGGGGAGACCCAGTACTTC; CDR3aa: CASSRGRVGETQYF
j_gene: TRBJ2-1; len: 18; v_gene: TRBV11-2; abundance: .; d_gene: TRBD2; CDR3nt: TGTGCCAGCAGCTTAGAATCCCCTAGCGGGAGCTCCTACAATGAGCAGTTCTTC; CDR3aa: CASSLESPSGSSYNEQFF
j_gene: TRBJ1-1; len: 13; v_gene: TRBV19; abundance: .; d_gene: .; CDR3nt: TGTGCCAGTAGTATGCGCCAGAACACTGAAGCTTTCTTT; CDR3aa: CASSMRQNTEAFF
j_gene: TRBJ2-5; len: 14; v_gene: TRBV19; abundance: .; d_gene: .; CDR3nt: TGTGCCACCCAGAGGTCTCAGTACCAAGAGACCCAGTACTTC; CDR3aa: CATQRSQYQETQYF
j_gene: TRBJ1-4; len: 14; v_gene: TRBV5-5; abundance: .; d_gene: .; CDR3nt: TGTGCCAGCAGCTTGGGCAGGGGAAATGAAAAACTGTTTTTT; CDR3aa: CASSLGRGNEKLFF
j_gene: TRBJ1-2; len: 16; v_gene: TRBV7-2; abundance: .; d_gene: .; CDR3nt: TGTGCCAGCAGCTCTCCGAATACAGTCCGCCGCTATGGCTACACCTTC; CDR3aa: CASSSPNTVRRYGYTF
j_gene: TRBJ2-1; len: 17; v_gene: TRBV19; abundance: once; d_gene: TRBD2; CDR3nt: TGTGCCAGTAGTACCCGGTTGTGGGCGGGGGGAGCCCATGAGCAGTTCTTC; CDR3aa: CASSTRLWAGGAHEQFF